This TCR beta chain is drawn from a study of blood T cell repertoires in COVID-19. Study details: The United States, Italy and Spain provided the acute and convalescent COVID-19 samples.

Under the authors' procedure: Amplification from reference gene primers served as the basis for estimated nucleated cell counts. Clones were sequenced by immunoSEQ multiplex PCR, and TCRdb holds only the in-frame ones, with some missing. V and J calls and clone size are those listed in that table; D and trimming were worked out from the DNA. The sample records 150,000 to 200,000 clones, approximately 91% being singletons. The length of the CDR3 is 14 residues. The germline V gene has CDR1 MNHEY and CDR2 SMNVEV (reference sequence). Germline trimming cut 5 bases from V and 4 bases from J; bases unmatched to any gene: 3. Remarks on this clone: The identical CDR3 is also encoded by other nucleotide sequences in the sample.

The sequencing sample was made of peripheral blood. The sequence came from a man in his late teens or twenties with COVID-19, enrolled during active disease. V is TRBV27 and J is TRBJ1-5, with 9 bases that match TRBD1. CDR3 in amino acids: CASSPGTGNQPQHF. In DNA, the CDR3 is TGTGCCAGCAGTCCGGGGACAGGGAATCAGCCCCAGCATTTT.